The source of this T cell receptor beta chain is a study of CD8+CD57+ T cells in acquired aplastic anemia. Study results and limitations: Overlap between patients and controls comprised about 28 CD8+ CDR3 sequences.

The V segment lost 0 bases and the J segment 2 bases; nucleotides outside the gene matches: 8. Germline CDR1 is MNHEY and CDR2 is SVGAGI. CDR3 length equals 17 residues. This clonotype was picked up a small number of times. As yet, its antigen is unknown. Genomic DNA provided the template from which TCR beta VDJ and CDR3 profiles were obtained. TCRdb redid the calling of the reads with MiXCR, one entry per CDR3 protein. The table has fewer than 250,000 distinct CDR3 sequences, around half seen once. Previously, flow cytometry had revealed CD8+CD57+ cell expansion in the patients chosen for sequencing. This clonotype was sampled from a human donor with aplastic anemia. The chain combines TRBV6-5 with TRBJ2-7, with TRBD1 matching over 9 bases. Sequenced sample: sorted CD4+, CD8+, or CD8+CD57+ T cells (not recorded which) from PBMCs. The CDR3 here is CASSYSPGQGYPYEQYF. DNA for the CDR3: TGTGCCAGCAGTTACTCCCCGGGACAGGGATACCCCTACGAGCAGTACTTC.